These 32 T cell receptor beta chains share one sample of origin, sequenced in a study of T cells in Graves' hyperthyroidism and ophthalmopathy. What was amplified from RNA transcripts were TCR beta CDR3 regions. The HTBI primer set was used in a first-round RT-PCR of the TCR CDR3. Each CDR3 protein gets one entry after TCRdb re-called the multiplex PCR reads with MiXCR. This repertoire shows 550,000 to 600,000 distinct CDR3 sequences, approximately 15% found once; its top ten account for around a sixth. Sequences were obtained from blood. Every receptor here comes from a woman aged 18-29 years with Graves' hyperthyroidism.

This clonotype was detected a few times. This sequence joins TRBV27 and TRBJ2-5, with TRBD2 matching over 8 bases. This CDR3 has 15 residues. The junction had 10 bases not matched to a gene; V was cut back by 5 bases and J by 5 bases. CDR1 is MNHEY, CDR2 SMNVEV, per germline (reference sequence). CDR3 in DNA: TGTGCCAGCAGTCCATACTCGGGGGGGCGGGAGACCCAGTACTTC. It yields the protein CASSPYSGGRETQYF.

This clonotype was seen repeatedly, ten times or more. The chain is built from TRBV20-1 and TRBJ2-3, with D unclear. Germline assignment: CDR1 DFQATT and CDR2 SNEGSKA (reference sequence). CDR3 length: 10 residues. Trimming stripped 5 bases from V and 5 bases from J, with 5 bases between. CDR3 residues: CSAWVDTQYF. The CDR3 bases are TGCAGTGCTTGGGTAGATACGCAGTATTTT.

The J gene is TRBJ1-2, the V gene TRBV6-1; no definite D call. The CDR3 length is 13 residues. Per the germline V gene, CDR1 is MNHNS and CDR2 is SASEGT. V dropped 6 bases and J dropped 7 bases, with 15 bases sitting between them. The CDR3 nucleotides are TGTGCCAGCAGACCCCCTGGGTGGGGTGGCTACACCTTC. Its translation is CASRPPGWGGYTF.

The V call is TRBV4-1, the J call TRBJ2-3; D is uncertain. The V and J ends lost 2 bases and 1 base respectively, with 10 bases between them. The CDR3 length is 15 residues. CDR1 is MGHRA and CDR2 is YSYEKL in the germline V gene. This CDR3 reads CASSQPGVRTDTQYF. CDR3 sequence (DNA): TGCGCCAGCAGCCAACCGGGCGTCCGCACAGATACGCAGTATTTT.

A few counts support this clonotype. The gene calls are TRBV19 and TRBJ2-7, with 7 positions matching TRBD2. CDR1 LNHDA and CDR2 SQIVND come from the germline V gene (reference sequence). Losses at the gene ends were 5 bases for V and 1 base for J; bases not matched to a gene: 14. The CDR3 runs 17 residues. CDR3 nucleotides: TGTGCCAGTAGTTACGCCAGCCGGGGGGTTGAATCCTACGAGCAGTACTTC. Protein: CASSYASRGVESYEQYF.

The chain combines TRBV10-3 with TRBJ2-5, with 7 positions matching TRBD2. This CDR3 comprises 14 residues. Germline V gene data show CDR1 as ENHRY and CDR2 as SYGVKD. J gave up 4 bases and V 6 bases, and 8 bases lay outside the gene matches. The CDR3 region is CAIRPAAGAETQYF. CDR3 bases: TGTGCCATCAGGCCTGCTGCGGGAGCAGAGACCCAGTACTTC.

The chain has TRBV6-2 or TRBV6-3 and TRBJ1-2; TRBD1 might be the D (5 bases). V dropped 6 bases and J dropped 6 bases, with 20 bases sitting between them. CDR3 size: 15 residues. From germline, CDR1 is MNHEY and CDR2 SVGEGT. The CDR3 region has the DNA TGTGCCAGCAGAGGGGACTTCTCTGGCCCCCATGGCTACACCTTC. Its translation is CASRGDFSGPHGYTF.

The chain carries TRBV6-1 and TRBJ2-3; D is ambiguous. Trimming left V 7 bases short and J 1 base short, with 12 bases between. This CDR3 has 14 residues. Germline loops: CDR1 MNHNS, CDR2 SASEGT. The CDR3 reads CASKKGSRTDTQYF. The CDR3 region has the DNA TGTGCCAGCAAGAAAGGCAGTCGCACAGATACGCAGTATTTT.

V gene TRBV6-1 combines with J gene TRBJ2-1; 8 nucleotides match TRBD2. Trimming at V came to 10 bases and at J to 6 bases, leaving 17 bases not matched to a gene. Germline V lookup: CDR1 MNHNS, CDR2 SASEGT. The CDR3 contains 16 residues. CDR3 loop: CAIRGGGAGDLNEQFF. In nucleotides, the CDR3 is TGTGCCATCAGAGGAGGGGGAGCGGGAGATCTCAATGAGCAGTTCTTC.

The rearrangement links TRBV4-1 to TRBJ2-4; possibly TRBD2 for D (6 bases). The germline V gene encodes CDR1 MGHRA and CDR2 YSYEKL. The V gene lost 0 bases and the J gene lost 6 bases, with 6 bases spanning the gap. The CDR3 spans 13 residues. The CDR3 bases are TGCGCCAGCAGCCAAGAGGGGGGAAACATTCAGTACTTC. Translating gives CASSQEGGNIQYF.

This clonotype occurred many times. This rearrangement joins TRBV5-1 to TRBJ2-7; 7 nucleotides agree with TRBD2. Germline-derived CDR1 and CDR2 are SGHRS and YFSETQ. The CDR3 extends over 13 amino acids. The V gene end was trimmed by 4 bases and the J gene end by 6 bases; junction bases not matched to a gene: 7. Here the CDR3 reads CASSVTPSGEQYF. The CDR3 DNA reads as TGCGCCAGCAGCGTAACCCCTAGCGGCGAGCAGTACTTC.

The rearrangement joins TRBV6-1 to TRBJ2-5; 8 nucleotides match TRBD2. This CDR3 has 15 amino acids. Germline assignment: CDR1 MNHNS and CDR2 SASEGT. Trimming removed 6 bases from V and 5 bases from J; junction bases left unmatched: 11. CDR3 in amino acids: CASSAQLGGDETQYF. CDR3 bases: TGTGCCAGCAGCGCACAGCTCGGGGGGGATGAGACCCAGTACTTC.

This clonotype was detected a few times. CDR3 in amino acids: CASSGGTVYNEQFF. CDR3 DNA sequence: TGCGCCAGCAGCGGCGGGACAGTTTACAATGAGCAGTTCTTC. This rearrangement joins TRBV5-1 to TRBJ2-1; a possible D gene is TRBD1 (7 bases). V was cut by 4 bases and J by 4 bases, with 12 bases left in between. The CDR3 is 14 amino acids. Germline V CDR1 and CDR2: SGHRS, YFSETQ.

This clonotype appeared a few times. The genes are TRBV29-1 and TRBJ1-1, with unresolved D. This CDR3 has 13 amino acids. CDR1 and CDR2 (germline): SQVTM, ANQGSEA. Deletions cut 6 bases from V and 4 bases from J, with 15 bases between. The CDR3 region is CSVRTLRGTEAFF. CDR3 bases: TGCAGCGTCAGGACCCTTCGGGGCACTGAAGCTTTCTTT.

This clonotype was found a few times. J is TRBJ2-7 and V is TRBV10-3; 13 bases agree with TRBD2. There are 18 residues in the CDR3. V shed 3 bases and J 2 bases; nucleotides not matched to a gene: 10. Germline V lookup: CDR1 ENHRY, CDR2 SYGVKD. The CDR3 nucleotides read TGTGCCATCAGTGACGGGGGGACTAGCGGGAAGATGACCTACGAGCAGTACTTC. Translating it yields CAISDGGTSGKMTYEQYF.

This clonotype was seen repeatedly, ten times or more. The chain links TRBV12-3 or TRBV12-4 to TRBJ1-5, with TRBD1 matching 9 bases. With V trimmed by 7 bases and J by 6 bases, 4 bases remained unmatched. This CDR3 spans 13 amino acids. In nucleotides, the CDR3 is TGTGCCAGCAAAACAGGGGGCGGTCAGCCCCAGCATTTT. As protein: CASKTGGGQPQHF.

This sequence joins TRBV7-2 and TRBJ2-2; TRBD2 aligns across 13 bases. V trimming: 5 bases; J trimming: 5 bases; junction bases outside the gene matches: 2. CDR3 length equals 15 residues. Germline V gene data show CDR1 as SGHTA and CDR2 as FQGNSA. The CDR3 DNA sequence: TGTGCCAGCAGCAAACTAGCGGGAGGGACCGGGGAGCTGTTTTTT. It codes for CASSKLAGGTGELFF.

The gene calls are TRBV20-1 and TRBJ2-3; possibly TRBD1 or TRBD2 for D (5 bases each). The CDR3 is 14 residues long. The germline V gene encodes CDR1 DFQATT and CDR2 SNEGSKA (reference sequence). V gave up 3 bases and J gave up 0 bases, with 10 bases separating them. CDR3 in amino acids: CSASSGPSTDTQYF. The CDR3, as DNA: TGCAGTGCTAGTTCGGGGCCTAGCACAGATACGCAGTATTTT.

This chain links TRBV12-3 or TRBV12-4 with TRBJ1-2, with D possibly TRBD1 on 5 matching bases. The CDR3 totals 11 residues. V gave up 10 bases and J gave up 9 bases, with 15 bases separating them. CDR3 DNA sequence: TGTGCCACCCGAGGTGGGGGAAGCTACACCTTC. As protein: CATRGGGSYTF.

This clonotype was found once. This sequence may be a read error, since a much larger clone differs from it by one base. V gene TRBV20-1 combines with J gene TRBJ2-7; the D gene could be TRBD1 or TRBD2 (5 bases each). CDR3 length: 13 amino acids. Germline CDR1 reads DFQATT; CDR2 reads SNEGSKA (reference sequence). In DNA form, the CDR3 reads TGCAGTGCTAGCCGGGGCAGGGAAACCGAGCCGTACTTC. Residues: CSASRGRETEPYF.

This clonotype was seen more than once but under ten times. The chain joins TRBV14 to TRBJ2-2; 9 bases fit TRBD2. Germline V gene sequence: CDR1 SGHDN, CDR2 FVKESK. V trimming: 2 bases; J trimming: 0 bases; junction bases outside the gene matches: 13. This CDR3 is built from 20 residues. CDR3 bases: TGTGCCAGCAGCCAATTGGTACGCGGGGGGGACAGATCGAACACCGGGGAGCTGTTTTTT. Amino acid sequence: CASSQLVRGGDRSNTGELFF.

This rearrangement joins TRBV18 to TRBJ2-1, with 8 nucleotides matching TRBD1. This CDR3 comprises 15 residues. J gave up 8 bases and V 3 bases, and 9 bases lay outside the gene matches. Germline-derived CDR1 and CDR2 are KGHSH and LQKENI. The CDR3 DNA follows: TGTGCCAGCTCACCCCAGGACAGGGTATACGATGAGCAGTTCTTC. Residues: CASSPQDRVYDEQFF.

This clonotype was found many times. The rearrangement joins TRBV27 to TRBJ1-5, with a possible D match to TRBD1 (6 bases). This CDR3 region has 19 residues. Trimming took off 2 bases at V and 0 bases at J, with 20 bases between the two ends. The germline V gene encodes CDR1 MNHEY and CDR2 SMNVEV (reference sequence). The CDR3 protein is CASSLRSTGLAYSNQPQHF. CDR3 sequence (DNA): TGTGCCAGCAGTTTAAGGTCAACAGGGTTGGCATATAGCAATCAGCCCCAGCATTTT.

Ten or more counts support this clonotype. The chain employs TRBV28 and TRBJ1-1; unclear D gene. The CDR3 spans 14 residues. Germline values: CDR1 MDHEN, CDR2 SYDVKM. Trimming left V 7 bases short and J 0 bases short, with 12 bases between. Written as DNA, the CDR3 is TGTGCCAGCAAAGCAGTCTCCATGAACACTGAAGCTTTCTTT. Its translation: CASKAVSMNTEAFF.

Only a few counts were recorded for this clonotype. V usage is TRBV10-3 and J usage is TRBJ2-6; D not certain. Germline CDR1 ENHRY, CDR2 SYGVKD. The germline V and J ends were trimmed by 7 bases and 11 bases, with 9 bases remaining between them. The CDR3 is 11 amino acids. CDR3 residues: CAIMKDDVLTF. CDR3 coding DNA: TGTGCCATCATGAAAGATGACGTCCTGACTTTC.

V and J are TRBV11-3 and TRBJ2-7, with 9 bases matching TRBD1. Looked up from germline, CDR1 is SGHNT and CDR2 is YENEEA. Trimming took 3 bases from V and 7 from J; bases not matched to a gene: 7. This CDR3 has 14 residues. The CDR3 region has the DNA TGTGCCAGCAGCTTCTCACAGGGGGCTGAGGAGCAGTACTTC. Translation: CASSFSQGAEEQYF.

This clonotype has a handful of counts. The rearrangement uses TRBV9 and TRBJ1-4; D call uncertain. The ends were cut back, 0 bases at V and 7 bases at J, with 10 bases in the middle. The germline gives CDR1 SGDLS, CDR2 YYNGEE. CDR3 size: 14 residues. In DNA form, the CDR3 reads TGTGCCAGCAGCGTAGATCTGGGAACTGAAAAACTGTTTTTT. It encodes CASSVDLGTEKLFF.

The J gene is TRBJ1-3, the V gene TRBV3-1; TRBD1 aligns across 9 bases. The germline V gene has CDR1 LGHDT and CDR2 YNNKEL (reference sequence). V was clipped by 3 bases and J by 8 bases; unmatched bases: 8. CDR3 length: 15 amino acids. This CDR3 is CASSQGTGSWYTIYF. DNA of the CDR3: TGTGCCAGCAGCCAGGGGACAGGGAGTTGGTACACCATATATTTT.

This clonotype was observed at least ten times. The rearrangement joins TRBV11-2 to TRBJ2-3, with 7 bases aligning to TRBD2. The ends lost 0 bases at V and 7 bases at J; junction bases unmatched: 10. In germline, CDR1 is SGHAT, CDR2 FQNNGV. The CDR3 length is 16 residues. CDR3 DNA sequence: TGTGCCAGCAGCTTAGACGTACTGCGGGAGCTAAATACGCAGTATTTT. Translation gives CASSLDVLRELNTQYF.

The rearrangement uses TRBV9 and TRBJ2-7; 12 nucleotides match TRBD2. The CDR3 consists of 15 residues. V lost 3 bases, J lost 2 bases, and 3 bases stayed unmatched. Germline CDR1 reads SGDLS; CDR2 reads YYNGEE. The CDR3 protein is CASSASGGGPYEQYF. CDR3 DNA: TGTGCCAGCAGCGCTAGCGGGGGGGGTCCCTACGAGCAGTACTTC.

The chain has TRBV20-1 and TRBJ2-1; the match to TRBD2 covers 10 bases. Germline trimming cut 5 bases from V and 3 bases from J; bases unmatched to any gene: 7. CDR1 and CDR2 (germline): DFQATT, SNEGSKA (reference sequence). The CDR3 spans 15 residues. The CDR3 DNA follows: TGCAGTGCTCTTGGGGGACTAGCGTTCTACAATGAGCAGTTCTTC. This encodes CSALGGLAFYNEQFF.

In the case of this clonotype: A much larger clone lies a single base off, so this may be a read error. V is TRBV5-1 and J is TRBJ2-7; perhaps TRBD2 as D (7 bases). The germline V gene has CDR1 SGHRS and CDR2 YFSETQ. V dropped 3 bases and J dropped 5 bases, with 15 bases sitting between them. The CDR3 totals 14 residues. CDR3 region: CASSYRTAGNEQYF. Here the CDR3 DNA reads TGCGCCAGCAGCTACCGGACAGCGGGGAACGAGCAGTACTTC.